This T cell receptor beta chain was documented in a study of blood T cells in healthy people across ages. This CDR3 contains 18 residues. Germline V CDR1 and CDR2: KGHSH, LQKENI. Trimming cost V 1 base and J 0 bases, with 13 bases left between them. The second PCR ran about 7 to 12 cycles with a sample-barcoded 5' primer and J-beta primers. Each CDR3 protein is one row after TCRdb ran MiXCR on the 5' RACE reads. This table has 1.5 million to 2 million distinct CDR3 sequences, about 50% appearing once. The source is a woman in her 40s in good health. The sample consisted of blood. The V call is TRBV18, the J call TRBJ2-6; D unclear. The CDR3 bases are TGTGCCAGCTCACCACAAGGGAACAGCTACTCTGGGGCCAACGTCCTGACTTTC. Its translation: CASSPQGNSYSGANVLTF.